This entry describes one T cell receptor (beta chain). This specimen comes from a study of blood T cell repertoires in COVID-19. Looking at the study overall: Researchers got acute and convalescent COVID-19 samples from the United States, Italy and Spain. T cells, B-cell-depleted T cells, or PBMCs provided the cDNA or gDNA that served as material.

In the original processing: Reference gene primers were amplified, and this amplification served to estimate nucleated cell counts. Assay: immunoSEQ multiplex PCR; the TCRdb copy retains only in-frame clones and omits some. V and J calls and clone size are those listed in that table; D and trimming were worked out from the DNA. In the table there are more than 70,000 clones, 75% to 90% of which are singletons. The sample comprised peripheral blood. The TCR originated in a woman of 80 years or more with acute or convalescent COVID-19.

CDR3 coding DNA: TGTGCCAGCAGCCAACGTCGGGACAACCCTACCTACGAGCAGTACTTC. This sequence encodes CASSQRRDNPTYEQYF. J is TRBJ2-7 and V is TRBV14; maybe TRBD1 (6 bases). Per germline, CDR1 SGHDN and CDR2 FVKESK. V was pared by 2 bases and J by 2 bases, with 16 bases between. The CDR3 totals 16 residues.